These T cell receptor beta chains were read from a single sample in a study of blood T cell repertoires in COVID-19. Here immunoSEQ multiplex PCR was the method, and the copy in TCRdb shows in-frame clones only, minus some. The sample carries 290,000 or so clones, around 80% recorded once. Sequencing input: PBMCs or T cells enriched from blood (not recorded which). The receptors were sampled from a middle-aged man who had been exposed to COVID-19. Both conserved end residues are part of each CDR3. A D gene is named only where the DNA matches it firmly. Only part of the rows carry a size: once, few, many, or a class if the clone is expanded.

>TRBV9|TRBJ2-1|TRBD2|.
TGTGCCAGCAGCGTCTCCCTAGCGGGATATCTATCGGATGAGCAGTTCTTC
CASSVSLAGYLSDEQFF
>TRBV11-2|TRBJ2-2|.|.
TGTGCCAGCAGCTTTCAGTCCGGGGAGCTGTTTTTT
CASSFQSGELFF
>TRBV7-8|TRBJ2-7|.|.
TGTGCCAGCAGCTTAGGACTGAGGAGCTCCTACGAGCAGTACTTC
CASSLGLRSSYEQYF
>TRBV30|TRBJ2-5|.|.
TGTGCCTGGAGTGCTCGACAGCTGCAAGAGACCCAGTACTTC
CAWSARQLQETQYF
>TRBV10-3|TRBJ1-2|TRBD1|.
TGTGCCATCAGCCAGGGACAGGATGCGATCTTC
CAISQGQDAIF
>TRBV4-2|TRBJ2-3|TRBD2|.
TGTGCCAGCAGCCAAGATATTAGCGGGAGCGTTACTGGATTTTTGAAGTATTTT
CASSQDISGSVTGFLKYF
>TRBV18|TRBJ1-1|.|few
TGTGCCAGCTCACCACGGGAGGCCCCGAACACTGAAGCTTTCTTT
CASSPREAPNTEAFF
>TRBV7-9|TRBJ1-1|TRBD1|.
TGTGCCAGCAGCCCCGACAGGGGTTGGGCTGAAGCTTTCTTT
CASSPDRGWAEAFF
>TRBV11-3|TRBJ2-5|TRBD2|.
TGTGCCAGCAGCTTGGGGAGAGGGGTAGCGGGAGGACAAGAGACCCAGTACTTC
CASSLGRGVAGGQETQYF
>TRBV2|TRBJ2-3|TRBD2|.
TGTGCCAGCCAGCTAGCGGGAGGCTCTACAGATACGCAGTATTTT
CASQLAGGSTDTQYF
>TRBV7-9|TRBJ1-2|.|.
TGTGCCACACCTGCCCTAGGAACAAGCTTTGGAGGCTACACCTTC
CATPALGTSFGGYTF
>TRBV29-1|TRBJ2-1|TRBD2|.
TGCAGCGTCTCCGGGACTAGCGGCGGTTCCTACAATGAGCAGTTCTTC
CSVSGTSGGSYNEQFF
>TRBV5-1|TRBJ1-1|.|.
TGCGCCAGCAGCTCGGCCCACAGCCTGAACACTGAAGCTTTCTTT
CASSSAHSLNTEAFF
>TRBV2|TRBJ1-3|.|once
TGTGCCAGTCAGGGTTTACCTGGAAACACCATATATTTT
CASQGLPGNTIYF
>TRBV3-1/TRBV3-2|TRBJ1-1|TRBD1|.
TGTGCCAGCAGCCATGTCACGGGACAGTTGAACACTGAAGCTTTCTTT
CASSHVTGQLNTEAFF
>TRBV3-1/TRBV3-2|TRBJ1-2|TRBD1|.
TGTGCCAGCAGCCACGCACAGGGGTATGGCTACACCTTC
CASSHAQGYGYTF
>TRBV5-4|TRBJ1-1|.|few
TGTGCCAGCAGCTTCTGGGCAGATGAAGCTTTCTTT
CASSFWADEAFF
>TRBV6-7|TRBJ1-5|TRBD1|.
TGTGCCAGTTACCCCCAGGGACAGGGAAATCAGCCCCAGCATTTT
CASYPQGQGNQPQHF
>TRBV27|TRBJ2-7|TRBD1|.
TGTGCCAGCAGGCCGACAGGGGGCCGATACGAGCAGTACTTC
CASRPTGGRYEQYF
>TRBV7-9|TRBJ1-6|.|.
TGTGCCAGCAGCCCCGCCGGGAGCTCCTATAATTCACCCCTCCACTTT
CASSPAGSSYNSPLHF
>TRBV7-2|TRBJ1-6|TRBD1|.
TGTGCCAGCAGCCGGAGTGGGGACAGGAGAAATTCACCCCTCCACTTT
CASSRSGDRRNSPLHF
>TRBV12-3/TRBV12-4|TRBJ1-5|.|.
TGTGCCAGCACCATAGGCAATCAGCCCCAGCATTTT
CASTIGNQPQHF
>TRBV30|TRBJ2-1|TRBD1|.
TGTGCCTGGTGGACAGGGGTGAGGAATGAGCAGTTCTTC
CAWWTGVRNEQFF
>TRBV6-5|TRBJ2-3|TRBD1|.
TGTGCCAGCAGTTACCGGACAGGGGCCCGAACAGATACGCAGTATTTT
CASSYRTGARTDTQYF
>TRBV9|TRBJ2-5|.|.
TGTGCCAGCAGCGCCCTGACGGGGATTGGAGAGACCCAGTACTTC
CASSALTGIGETQYF
>TRBV6-5|TRBJ2-7|TRBD1|.
TGTGCCAGCAGTTACGGGATACAGGGGACCTACGAGCAGTACTTC
CASSYGIQGTYEQYF
>TRBV3-1/TRBV3-2|TRBJ2-2|TRBD2|.
TGTGCCAGCAGCCAAGGTGGACTAGCGGGAGGCCGGGGGTACACCGGGGAGCTGTTTTTT
CASSQGGLAGGRGYTGELFF
>TRBV14|TRBJ1-1|.|.
TGTGCCAGCAGCTTTAGCGGGAACACTGAAGCTTTCTTT
CASSFSGNTEAFF
>TRBV28|TRBJ2-2|TRBD2|few
TGTGCCAGCAGTTTTGGGCTAGCGGCCACCGGGGAGCTGTTTTTT
CASSFGLAATGELFF
>TRBV12-5|TRBJ1-1|.|few
TGTGCTAGTGGTTCCCCCGTGGGGCCCTCTGAAGCTTTCTTT
CASGSPVGPSEAFF
>TRBV6-5|TRBJ2-7|.|once
TGTGCCAGCAGTTACTCGGGGGCGACAGGACCCTACGAGCAGTACTTC
CASSYSGATGPYEQYF
>TRBV5-1|TRBJ1-3|.|.
TGCGCCAGCAGCTTGCAACACCAGGCCTCTGGAAACACCATATATTTT
CASSLQHQASGNTIYF